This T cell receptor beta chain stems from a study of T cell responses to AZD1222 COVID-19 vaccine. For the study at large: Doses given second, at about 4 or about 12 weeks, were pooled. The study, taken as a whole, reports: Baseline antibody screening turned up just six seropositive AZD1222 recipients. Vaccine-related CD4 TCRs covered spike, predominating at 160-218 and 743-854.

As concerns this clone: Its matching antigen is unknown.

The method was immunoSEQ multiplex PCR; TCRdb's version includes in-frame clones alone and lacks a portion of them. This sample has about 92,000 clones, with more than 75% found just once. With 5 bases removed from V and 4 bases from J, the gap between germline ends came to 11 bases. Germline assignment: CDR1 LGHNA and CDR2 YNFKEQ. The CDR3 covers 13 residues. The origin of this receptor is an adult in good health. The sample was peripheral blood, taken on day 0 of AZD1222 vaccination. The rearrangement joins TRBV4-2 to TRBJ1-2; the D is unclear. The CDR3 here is CASSSEDGYGYTF. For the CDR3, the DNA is TGTGCCAGCAGCTCTGAGGACGGCTATGGCTACACCTTC.